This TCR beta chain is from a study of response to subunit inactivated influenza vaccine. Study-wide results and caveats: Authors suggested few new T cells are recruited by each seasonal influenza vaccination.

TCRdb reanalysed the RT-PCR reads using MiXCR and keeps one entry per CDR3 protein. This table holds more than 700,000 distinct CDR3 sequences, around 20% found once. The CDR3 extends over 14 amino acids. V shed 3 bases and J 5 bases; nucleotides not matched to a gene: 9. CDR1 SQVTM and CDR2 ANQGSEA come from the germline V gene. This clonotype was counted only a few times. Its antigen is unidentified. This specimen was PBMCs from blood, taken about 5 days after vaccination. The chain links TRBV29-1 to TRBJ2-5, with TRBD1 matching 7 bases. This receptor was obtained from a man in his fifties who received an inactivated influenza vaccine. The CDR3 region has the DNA TGCAGCGTTGACAGACAGGGAATGAGGGAGACCCAGTACTTC. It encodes CSVDRQGMRETQYF.